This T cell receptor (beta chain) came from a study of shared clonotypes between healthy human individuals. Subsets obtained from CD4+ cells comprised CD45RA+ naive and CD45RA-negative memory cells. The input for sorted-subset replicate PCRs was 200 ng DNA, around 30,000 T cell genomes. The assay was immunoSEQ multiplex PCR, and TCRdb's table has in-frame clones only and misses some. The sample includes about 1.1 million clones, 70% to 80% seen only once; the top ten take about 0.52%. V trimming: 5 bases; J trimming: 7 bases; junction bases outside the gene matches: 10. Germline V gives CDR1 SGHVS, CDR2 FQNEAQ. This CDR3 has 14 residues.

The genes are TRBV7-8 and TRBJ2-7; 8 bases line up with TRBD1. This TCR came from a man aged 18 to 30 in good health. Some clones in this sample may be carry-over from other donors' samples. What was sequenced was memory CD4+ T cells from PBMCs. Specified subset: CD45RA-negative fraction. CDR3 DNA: TGTGCCAGCAGCAACAGGGGGAAATCGGGAGAGCAGTACTTC. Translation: CASSNRGKSGEQYF.